The 21 T cell receptor beta chains below all came from one sample that was sequenced in a study of cytomegalovirus exposure and HLA in healthy donors (dated by TCRdb to 2017 to 2019). Library generation was performed with the immunoSEQ multiplex PCR assay. The multiplex PCR relied on a mix of 60 forward primers for TCR Vbeta segments and 13 reverse primers for TCR Jbeta segments. This immuneACCESS table, as held by TCRdb, lists in-frame sequences with V and J called but not all clones. Of the missing ones, under half trace to an unresolved V gene in checked studies; the others have no known cause. The sample includes under 300,000 clones, with around 90% observed a single time. Roughly 1.5% of the sample rests with the top ten. Sequencing was carried out using PBMCs. The receptors originated from a girl aged 2 to 10 in good health and CMV-seronegative.

This chain uses TRBV9 with TRBJ2-3, with 15 bases identical to TRBD2. This CDR3 has 20 residues. The V gene's germline CDR1 is SGDLS and CDR2 YYNGEE. J gave up 6 bases and V 3 bases, and 17 bases lay outside the gene matches. The CDR3 DNA follows: TGTGCCAGCAGCGCCTCCATGGGGACTAGCGGGGGGCAACAGGCGGATACGCAGTATTTT. This gives the protein CASSASMGTSGGQQADTQYF.

The CDR3 region is CASSYLRNTEAFF. In DNA form, the CDR3 reads TGTGCCAGCAGTTATCTTAGAAACACTGAAGCTTTCTTT. The chain uses TRBV27 and TRBJ1-1; D ambiguous. There are 13 residues in the CDR3. The V end lost 4 bases, the J end lost 2 bases, and 8 bases lay between the germline ends. Germline-derived CDR1 and CDR2 are MNHEY and SMNVEV (reference sequence).

A word on this clone: At one boundary the junction diverges from the germline segment, which might be a read error. Other DNA sequences from this sample encode an identical CDR3 as well. The chain couples TRBV5-1 to TRBJ1-1, with TRBD1 matching over 7 bases. Germline CDR1 SGHRS, CDR2 YFSETQ. CDR3 length: 14 amino acids. The CDR3 region is CASALAGDSTEAFF. CDR3 DNA sequence: TGCGCCAGCGCCCTTGCAGGGGACAGCACTGAGGCTTTCTTT.

V is TRBV15 and J is TRBJ1-3; no clear D. Trimming cost V 1 base and J 0 bases, with 7 bases left between them. Germline V gives CDR1 LNHNV, CDR2 YYDKDF (reference sequence). CDR3 length equals 15 residues. The CDR3 protein is CATSRVADSGNTIYF. CDR3 in DNA: TGTGCCACCAGCAGAGTAGCGGACTCTGGAAACACCATATATTTT.

The rearrangement links TRBV5-1 to TRBJ1-2; 8 bases line up with TRBD1. The germline CDR1 and CDR2 sequences are SGHRS and YFSETQ. V lost 3 bases to trimming and J lost 6 bases; unmatched junction nucleotides: 10. This CDR3 has 15 amino acids. CDR3 amino acids: CASSSGPGQVDGYTF. CDR3 sequence (DNA): TGCGCCAGCAGCTCAGGGCCGGGACAGGTAGATGGCTACACCTTC.

V usage is TRBV19 and J usage is TRBJ1-6; 7 positions match TRBD1. The CDR3 consists of 14 residues. Germline V gives CDR1 LNHDA, CDR2 SQIVND (reference sequence). The ends lost 5 bases at V and 7 bases at J; junction bases unmatched: 5. CDR3 nucleotides: TGTGCCAGTAGTGGGGACAGTCCAAATTCACCCCTCCACTTT. This sequence encodes CASSGDSPNSPLHF.

In its sample, this clone was seen a few times. The chain recombines TRBV5-1 with TRBJ1-6; D perhaps matches TRBD1 (5 bases). CDR3 length equals 15 residues. Germline loops: CDR1 SGHRS, CDR2 YFSETQ. Trimming cost V 4 bases and J 2 bases, with 10 bases left between them. This CDR3 is CASSLQGAYNSPLHF. CDR3 sequence (DNA): TGCGCCAGCAGCCTTCAGGGTGCCTATAATTCACCCCTCCACTTT.

J is TRBJ2-1 and V is TRBV6-5, with TRBD2 identical over 8 bases. Per germline, CDR1 MNHEY and CDR2 SVGAGI. The CDR3 has 14 residues. V was pared by 5 bases and J by 7 bases, with 7 bases of the junction left unmatched. CDR3 coding DNA: TGTGCCAGCAGTCGGGGGGGGATGAGGAATGAGCAGTTCTTC. It encodes CASSRGGMRNEQFF.

This chain joins TRBV5-6 and TRBJ2-1, with TRBD2 as a possible D gene (6 bases). Per germline, CDR1 SGHDT and CDR2 YYEEEE. Trimming left V 6 bases short and J 6 bases short, with 22 bases between. The CDR3 length is 16 residues. The CDR3 DNA is TGTGCCAGCACCCGGAGGGGTTTTTCCTCGTCCAATGAGCAGTTCTTC. It specifies CASTRRGFSSSNEQFF.

This clone showed up just a few times. V and J are TRBV6-5 and TRBJ1-5; D might be TRBD1 (5 bases). This CDR3 has 16 residues. CDR1 and CDR2 (germline): MNHEY, SVGAGI. Trimming took off 3 bases at V and 2 bases at J, with 14 bases between the two ends. CDR3 in DNA: TGTGCCAGCAGTTATGGCCGCAGGGAGGGCAATCAGCCCCAGCATTTT. Amino acids: CASSYGRREGNQPQHF.

The chain links TRBV5-1 to TRBJ2-2, with D possibly being TRBD2 (6 bases). The CDR3 extends over 15 amino acids. Trimming took off 1 base at V and 7 bases at J, with 14 bases between the two ends. Germline CDR1 SGHRS, CDR2 YFSETQ. The DNA of the CDR3 is TGCGCCAGCAGCTTGACGACCAAGGGAGGCGGGGAGCTGTTTTTT. Its protein is CASSLTTKGGGELFF.

The rearrangement uses TRBV27 and TRBJ2-7; possibly TRBD1 for D (6 bases). CDR1 MNHEY and CDR2 SMNVEV come from the germline V gene (reference sequence). This CDR3 is 13 amino acids long. V shed 3 bases and J shed 7 bases, with 13 bases lying between them. The CDR3 reads CASSFTGTLEQYF. Written as DNA, the CDR3 is TGTGCCAGCAGTTTCACAGGGACCCTTGAGCAGTACTTC.

This chain's CDR3 is CASSGLATDTQYF. The CDR3 DNA is TGTGCCAGCAGCGGACTAGCAACAGATACGCAGTATTTT. V is TRBV6-6 and J is TRBJ2-3; 8 bases map to TRBD2. V dropped 6 bases and J dropped 3; count of bases not matched to a gene: 2. Germline V lookup: CDR1 MNHNY, CDR2 SVGAGI (reference sequence). CDR3 length: 13 residues.

This chain links TRBV27 with TRBJ1-5; D is unclear. CDR3 size: 14 residues. From germline, CDR1 is MNHEY and CDR2 SMNVEV (reference sequence). Trimming removed 1 base from V and 7 bases from J, with 11 bases in between. The CDR3 here is CASSLLGEGQPQHF. The CDR3 DNA reads TGTGCCAGCAGTTTATTAGGTGAGGGACAGCCCCAGCATTTT.

This sequence joins TRBV30 and TRBJ2-3; 7 bases agree with TRBD1. The CDR3 is 14 amino acids. The junction had 6 bases not matched to a gene; V was cut back by 5 bases and J by 1 base. From germline, CDR1 is GTSNPN and CDR2 SVGIG (reference sequence). The chain's CDR3 is CAWETGSGTDTQYF. The CDR3 DNA follows: TGTGCCTGGGAGACAGGGTCGGGCACAGATACGCAGTATTTT.

V and J are TRBV19 and TRBJ2-3, with 9 bases lining up with TRBD2. V shed 3 bases and J 3 bases; nucleotides not matched to a gene: 4. Germline lookup yields CDR1 LNHDA and CDR2 SQIVND (reference sequence). The CDR3 contains 15 residues. CDR3 in DNA: TGTGCCAGTAGTATCCCAGCGGGGGGTACAGATACGCAGTATTTT. Translated: CASSIPAGGTDTQYF.

The genes are TRBV29-1 and TRBJ1-1, with 11 bases matching TRBD1. V trimming: 5 bases; J trimming: 2 bases; junction bases outside the gene matches: 7. CDR1 SQVTM and CDR2 ANQGSEA come from the germline V gene. This CDR3 contains 15 residues. The CDR3 here is CSVSGQGASNTEAFF. The CDR3 DNA reads as TGCAGCGTTTCCGGACAGGGGGCAAGTAACACTGAAGCTTTCTTT.

The J gene is TRBJ1-1, the V gene TRBV7-3; D might be TRBD1 (5 bases). Germline V lookup: CDR1 SGHTA, CDR2 FQGTGA. CDR3 size: 17 residues. The V and J ends lost 0 bases and 0 bases respectively, with 14 bases between them. CDR3 sequence reads: CASSLTAAGRMNTEAFF. As DNA, the CDR3 is TGTGCCAGCAGCTTAACGGCGGCAGGGAGGATGAACACTGAAGCTTTCTTT.

The rearrangement uses TRBV29-1 and TRBJ2-7; possibly TRBD1 for D (5 bases). Trimming shortened V by 5 bases and J by 5 bases, and 10 bases separated the two germline ends. Germline assignment: CDR1 SQVTM and CDR2 ANQGSEA. The CDR3 runs to 11 residues. The CDR3: CSVSGPNEQYF. The CDR3 DNA reads TGCAGCGTTTCAGGGCCCAACGAGCAGTACTTC.

The rearrangement joins TRBV6-6 to TRBJ1-5, with 7 bases fitting TRBD1. The V segment lost 0 bases and the J segment 5 bases; nucleotides outside the gene matches: 4. This CDR3 contains 15 residues. Per the germline V gene, CDR1 is MNHNY and CDR2 is SVGAGI (reference sequence). CDR3 bases: TGTGCCAGCAGTTACTCGACAGGGCGAGATCAGCCCCAGCATTTT. Its protein is CASSYSTGRDQPQHF.

V and J are TRBV6-5 and TRBJ2-1; 9 bases match TRBD2. This CDR3 region has 15 residues. V lost 6 bases and J lost 4; bases outside the gene matches: 7. Germline CDR1 is MNHEY and CDR2 is SVGAGI. CDR3 sequence: CASRPSGVPYNEQFF. CDR3 bases: TGTGCCAGCAGGCCTAGCGGGGTACCGTACAATGAGCAGTTCTTC.